Shown below are 20 T cell receptor beta chains from a single sample sequenced in a study of identical twins. TCRdb redid the calling of the 5' RACE reads with MiXCR, one entry per CDR3 protein. The sample lists roughly 690,000 distinct CDR3 sequences; 21% were seen once. The same data also went into a second study, on T cells expressing NK-cell markers.

Input material: PBMCs. These receptors were obtained from a young woman in good health.

This clonotype turned up a few times. The chain links TRBV6-5 to TRBJ1-1; no reliable D call. Germline CDR1 and CDR2: MNHEY and SVGAGI. The length of the CDR3 is 15 residues. Trimming cost V 0 bases and J 0 bases, with 8 bases left between them. This CDR3 is CASSYSVVMNTEAFF. The CDR3 DNA is TGTGCCAGCAGTTACTCGGTAGTGATGAACACTGAAGCTTTCTTT.

The chain carries TRBV20-1 and TRBJ2-3; 10 bases align to TRBD2. Germline CDR1 is DFQATT and CDR2 is SNEGSKA (reference sequence). The CDR3 loop spans 18 amino acids. With 2 bases clipped from V and 1 base from J, the junction kept 12 bases outside the gene matches. CDR3 DNA: TGCAGTGCTAGACCCCTTGCAGGACTAGCGGAGGGCACAGATACGCAGTATTTT. Translation: CSARPLAGLAEGTDTQYF.

In its sample, this clonotype was seen a few times. The genes are TRBV12-3 or TRBV12-4 and TRBJ1-1; D perhaps matches TRBD1 (6 bases). The ends were cut back, 5 bases at V and 4 bases at J, with 17 bases in the middle. CDR3 length: 15 amino acids. The chain's CDR3 is CASSIRDTAGTEAFF. CDR3 in DNA: TGTGCCAGCAGTATCCGGGACACGGCGGGCACTGAAGCTTTCTTT.

This clonotype was observed a few times. J is TRBJ2-1 and V is TRBV12-3 or TRBV12-4, with a tentative D call TRBD1 (5 bases). The germline V and J ends were trimmed by 2 bases and 6 bases, with 14 bases remaining between them. The CDR3 loop spans 15 amino acids. CDR3 loop: CASSLPRRGSNEQFF. The CDR3 DNA follows: TGTGCCAGCAGTTTACCACGAAGGGGATCCAATGAGCAGTTCTTC.

In this sample, this clonotype turned up a few times. The junction departs from germline at one end; a sequencing error may be responsible. The chain links TRBV20-1 to TRBJ2-1; 7 bases map to TRBD2. The CDR3 contains 11 residues. CDR1 and CDR2 (germline): DFQATT, SNEGSKA (reference sequence). The CDR3 sequence is CSAPVGEGHLF. In DNA, the CDR3 is TGCAGTGCGCCGGTTGGGGAGGGCCACCTCTTC.

In this sample, this clonotype turned up many times. The chain couples TRBV20-1 to TRBJ2-4; 13 nucleotides match TRBD2. The V segment lost 6 bases and the J segment 2 bases; nucleotides outside the gene matches: 10. Looked up from germline, CDR1 is DFQATT and CDR2 is SNEGSKA (reference sequence). CDR3 length: 17 amino acids. The CDR3 DNA reads TGCAGTGCCTATACTAGCGGGGGGGCGAGGACCAAAAACATTCAGTACTTC. It codes for CSAYTSGGARTKNIQYF.

A remark on this clonotype: The junction shows a germline mismatch at one end, possibly a read error. V usage is TRBV12-3 or TRBV12-4 and J usage is TRBJ2-5; 7 nucleotides match TRBD2. The CDR3 loop spans 14 amino acids. In DNA form, the CDR3 reads TGTGCCAGCAGTTTATGGAGCGAGGGAGGGCTCCCGTGGTTC. It is translated as CASSLWSEGGLPWF.

This clonotype was seen a few times. The chain links TRBV7-9 to TRBJ2-7, with a weak D call TRBD2 (5 bases). This CDR3 is 13 amino acids long. Deletions cut 7 bases from V and 2 bases from J, with 12 bases between. Per germline, CDR1 SEHNR and CDR2 FQNEAQ (reference sequence). The chain's CDR3 is CASIPSGTYEQYF. CDR3 sequence (DNA): TGTGCCAGCATCCCCAGCGGAACCTACGAGCAGTACTTC.

This clonotype came up many times. The chain employs TRBV20-1 and TRBJ2-5; 9 bases line up with TRBD2. CDR3 size: 15 residues. Germline V gives CDR1 DFQATT, CDR2 SNEGSKA (reference sequence). After removal of 2 bases from V and 5 bases from J, the junction contained 9 bases not matched to a gene. Here the CDR3 DNA reads TGCAGTGCTAGACCCCCGGGACTAGCTGGGGAGACCCAGTACTTC. Encoded protein: CSARPPGLAGETQYF.

J is TRBJ2-6 and V is TRBV2, with TRBD1 identical over 8 bases. The length of the CDR3 is 20 residues. Germline V gene sequence: CDR1 SNHLY, CDR2 FYNNEI. V lost 2 bases to trimming and J lost 0 bases; unmatched junction nucleotides: 12. The CDR3, as DNA: TGTGCCAGCAGTGAATTCGGACAGGGCTTTGTTAGCTCTGGGGCCAACGTCCTGACTTTC. Translated, it gives CASSEFGQGFVSSGANVLTF.

The chain joins TRBV5-1 to TRBJ1-3; D is unresolved. The CDR3 is 14 residues long. Germline V gene lookup returns CDR1 SGHRS and CDR2 YFSETQ. V lost 3 bases, J lost 1 base, and 8 bases lay in between. The CDR3: CASSSPHSGNTIYF. The CDR3 DNA reads TGCGCCAGCAGCTCCCCCCATTCTGGAAACACCATATATTTT.

This clonotype has only a few counts. The V and J genes are TRBV12-3 or TRBV12-4 and TRBJ2-7; D remains unclear. This CDR3 contains 13 residues. Trimming took 0 bases from V and 4 from J, leaving 7 bases between them. CDR3 amino acids: CASSLADGYEQYF. The CDR3 nucleotides read TGTGCCAGCAGTTTAGCGGACGGGTACGAGCAGTACTTC.

V is TRBV12-3 or TRBV12-4 and J is TRBJ1-2; D not resolved. The V end lost 3 bases, the J end lost 4 bases, and 9 bases lay between the germline ends. This CDR3 is built from 13 residues. This CDR3 reads CASSLVTFYGYTF. CDR3 DNA sequence: TGTGCCAGCAGTTTGGTCACTTTCTATGGCTACACCTTC.

The chain recombines TRBV7-9 with TRBJ2-3; TRBD2 matches at 7 bases. Losses at the gene ends were 2 bases for V and 2 bases for J; bases not matched to a gene: 4. CDR3 length equals 15 residues. CDR1 SEHNR and CDR2 FQNEAQ come from the germline V gene (reference sequence). In nucleotides, the CDR3 is TGTGCCAGCAGCTTAACTAGCGCCACCACAGATACGCAGTATTTT. The encoded protein is CASSLTSATTDTQYF.

The chain has TRBV20-1 and TRBJ1-5, with a weak D call TRBD1 (6 bases). The CDR3 spans 13 residues. Germline loops: CDR1 DFQATT, CDR2 SNEGSKA (reference sequence). Between the trimmed V and J ends, which lost 1 base and 4 bases, there was a span of 8 bases. CDR3 bases: TGCAGTGCTAGAGGGACAGTAAATCAGCCCCAGCATTTT. This sequence encodes CSARGTVNQPQHF.

The V and J genes are TRBV7-8 and TRBJ1-1; no definite D call. Germline-derived CDR1 and CDR2 are SGHVS and FQNEAQ. Trimming cost V 5 bases and J 1 base, with 11 bases left between them. The CDR3 spans 14 residues. DNA of the CDR3: TGTGCCAGCAGCCGCTGGACGGAGAACACTGAAGCTTTCTTT. It codes for CASSRWTENTEAFF.

This clonotype was detected only a few times. The chain combines TRBV29-1 with TRBJ2-7; 9 nucleotides line up with TRBD1. Germline V gene lookup returns CDR1 SQVTM and CDR2 ANQGSEA. This CDR3 is built from 12 residues. V lost 6 bases, J lost 6 bases, and 6 bases stayed unmatched. This CDR3 reads CSVSTQGAEQYF. The CDR3 bases are TGCAGCGTAAGCACACAGGGGGCCGAGCAGTACTTC.

V usage is TRBV5-1 and J usage is TRBJ2-5; D may match TRBD1 or TRBD2 (5 bases each). V was trimmed by 3 bases and J by 4 bases, leaving 13 bases between them. This CDR3 is built from 14 residues. CDR1 SGHRS and CDR2 YFSETQ come from the germline V gene. The CDR3: CASSSTRGSETQYF. The DNA for the CDR3 is TGCGCCAGCAGCTCAACTAGGGGTTCAGAGACCCAGTACTTC.

The chain recombines TRBV10-3 with TRBJ2-7; TRBD2 agrees at 7 bases. The CDR3 runs 17 residues. The V and J ends lost 2 bases and 4 bases, in that order; junction bases with no gene match: 14. CDR1 is ENHRY, CDR2 SYGVKD, per germline. This chain's CDR3 is CAISEKFVGGSEYEQYF. In nucleotides, the CDR3 is TGTGCCATCAGTGAGAAGTTTGTTGGCGGGAGTGAGTACGAGCAGTACTTC.

V usage is TRBV5-1 and J usage is TRBJ2-3, with TRBD1 identical over 10 bases. J was trimmed by 0 bases and V by 4 bases; bases with no gene match: 8. CDR1 and CDR2 from the germline V gene are SGHRS and YFSETQ. This CDR3 has 17 residues. The chain's CDR3 is CASSPWTGGISTDTQYF. DNA for the CDR3: TGCGCCAGCAGCCCCTGGACAGGGGGTATCAGCACAGATACGCAGTATTTT.